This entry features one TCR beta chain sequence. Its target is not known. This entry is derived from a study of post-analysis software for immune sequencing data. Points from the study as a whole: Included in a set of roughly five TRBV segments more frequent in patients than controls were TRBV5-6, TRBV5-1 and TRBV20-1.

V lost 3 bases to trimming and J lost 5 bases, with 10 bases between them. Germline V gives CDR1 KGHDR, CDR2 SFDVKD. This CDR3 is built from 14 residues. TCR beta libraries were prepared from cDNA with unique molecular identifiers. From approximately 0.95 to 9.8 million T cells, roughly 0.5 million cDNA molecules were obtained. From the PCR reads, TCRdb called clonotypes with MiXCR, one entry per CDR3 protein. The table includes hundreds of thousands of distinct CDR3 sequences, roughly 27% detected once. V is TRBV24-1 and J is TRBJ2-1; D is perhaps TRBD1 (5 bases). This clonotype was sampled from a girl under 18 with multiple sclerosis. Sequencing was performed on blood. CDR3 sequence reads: CATSDPPGHNEQFF. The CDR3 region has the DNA TGTGCCACCAGTGATCCCCCAGGGCACAATGAGCAGTTCTTC.